Each of the 21 T cell receptor beta chains below was sequenced from the same sample in a study of T cell repertoires in cytomegalovirus infection. From the reads, TCRdb called clonotypes with MiXCR, one entry per CDR3 protein. The table includes 370,000 or so distinct CDR3 sequences, roughly 34% detected once. Antigen specificity for these receptors is unknown. The sequenced sample was cultured PBMCs, obtained from culture after CMV antigen stimulation. Every receptor here comes from a human donor in good health (CMV status not recorded). Some clones in this sample may be carry-over from other donors' samples.

The V and J genes are TRBV19 and TRBJ2-1, with TRBD2 matching over 10 bases. After removal of 0 bases from V and 6 bases from J, the junction contained 5 bases not matched to a gene. This CDR3 has 16 residues. Germline V gene data show CDR1 as LNHDA and CDR2 as SQIVND (reference sequence). The CDR3 is CASSIELAGLFNEQFF. DNA of the CDR3: TGTGCCAGTAGTATAGAACTAGCGGGGCTTTTCAATGAGCAGTTCTTC. The full variable domain, its missing parts supplied by reference TRBV19 and TRBJ2-1, is DGGITQSPKYLFRKEGQNVTLSCEQNLNHDAMYWYRQDPGQGLRLIYYSQIVNDFQKGDIAEGYSVSREKKESFPLTVTSAQKNPTAFYLCASSIELAGLFNEQFFGPGTRLTVL.

The chain links TRBV7-2 to TRBJ1-3, with 7 bases lining up with TRBD1. The germline CDR1 and CDR2 sequences are SGHTA and FQGNSA. This CDR3 has 16 residues. The V and J ends lost 1 base and 0 bases, in that order; junction bases with no gene match: 3. CDR3 region: CASSLDRGVSGNTIYF. The CDR3 nucleotides read TGTGCCAGCAGCTTAGACAGGGGAGTCTCTGGAAACACCATATATTTT.

This clonotype was detected many times. The chain links TRBV7-2 to TRBJ2-6; D remains ambiguous. Trimming took 3 bases from V and 0 from J, leaving 9 bases between them. The germline CDR1 and CDR2 sequences are SGHTA and FQGNSA. This CDR3 has 16 residues. CDR3 bases: TGTGCCAGCAGCTTTTATTTGGTCTCTGGGGCCAACGTCCTGACTTTC. Protein product: CASSFYLVSGANVLTF.

This clonotype was detected a few times. V gene TRBV25-1 combines with J gene TRBJ1-4; 8 nucleotides line up with TRBD1. Germline V gives CDR1 MGHDK, CDR2 SYGVNS. The CDR3 has 16 amino acids. V lost 1 base to trimming and J lost 5 bases; unmatched junction nucleotides: 6. In DNA form, the CDR3 reads TGTGCCAGCAGTGAATGGGGGGACAGGAACAATGAAAAACTGTTTTTT. This codes for CASSEWGDRNNEKLFF. The full variable domain, its missing parts supplied by reference TRBV25-1 and TRBJ1-4, is EADIYQTPRYLVIGTGKKITLECSQTMGHDKMYWYQQDPGMELHLIHYSYGVNSTEKGDLSSESTVSRIRTEHFPLTLESARPSHTSQYLCASSEWGDRNNEKLFFGSGTQLSVL.

The J gene is TRBJ1-6, the V gene TRBV28; no firm D call. The V end was cut by 3 bases, the J end by 7 bases, with 13 bases between. Germline loops: CDR1 MDHEN, CDR2 SYDVKM. The CDR3 is 15 amino acids. The CDR3 nucleotides read TGTGCCAGCAGTTTGCAGCTAGTAGGGAATTCACCCCTCCACTTT. Its translation: CASSLQLVGNSPLHF.

Only a few counts were recorded for this clonotype. The rearrangement links TRBV27 to TRBJ1-4; D is undetermined. The ends were cut back, 5 bases at V and 0 bases at J, with 7 bases in the middle. The CDR3 sequence is 14 residues long. Germline V gene lookup returns CDR1 MNHEY and CDR2 SMNVEV (reference sequence). The CDR3 DNA reads TGTGCCAGCAGTACAACAGCAACTAATGAAAAACTGTTTTTT. Protein sequence: CASSTTATNEKLFF.

Ten or more counts support this clonotype. This rearrangement joins TRBV12-3 or TRBV12-4 to TRBJ2-1; 9 nucleotides match TRBD1. V lost 6 bases and J lost 9; bases outside the gene matches: 3. This CDR3 has 12 amino acids. Here the CDR3 DNA reads TGTGCCAGCAGCGGACAGGGGATTGAGCAGTTCTTC. This translates into CASSGQGIEQFF.

This clonotype was observed a few times. The V call is TRBV28, the J call TRBJ2-7, with a possible D match to TRBD2 (6 bases). CDR1 and CDR2 from the germline V gene are MDHEN and SYDVKM. Trimming shortened V by 6 bases and J by 3 bases, and 21 bases separated the two germline ends. The CDR3 loop spans 16 amino acids. This CDR3 reads CASSKPSLAFHYEQYF. DNA for the CDR3: TGTGCCAGCAGCAAGCCGAGTCTAGCGTTCCACTACGAGCAGTACTTC. Filled out from reference TRBV28 and TRBJ2-7, the complete variable domain reads DVKVTQSSRYLVKRTGEKVFLECVQDMDHENMFWYRQDPGLGLRLIYFSYDVKMKEKGDIPEGYSVSREKKERFSLILESASTNQTSMYLCASSKPSLAFHYEQYFGPGTRLTVT.

The V gene is TRBV6-2 or TRBV6-3, the J gene TRBJ2-7; D possibly matches TRBD1 or TRBD2 (5 bases each). CDR1 is MNHEY and CDR2 is SVGEGT in the germline V gene. The length of the CDR3 is 13 residues. V was pared by 8 bases and J by 3 bases, with 14 bases between. This CDR3 reads CASARGPYYEQYV. CDR3 coding DNA: TGTGCCAGCGCTAGGGGACCATACTACGAGCAGTACGTC.

The chain links TRBV7-3 to TRBJ1-1, with D possibly being TRBD1 (5 bases). This CDR3 spans 15 amino acids. Germline loops: CDR1 SGHTA, CDR2 FQGTGA. V was pared by 1 base and J by 4 bases, with 13 bases between. CDR3 bases: TGTGCCAGCAGCTTAAGGGGCCAGGAAAGCACTGAAGCTTTCTTT. It translates to CASSLRGQESTEAFF.

This clonotype was observed a few times. The rearrangement uses TRBV7-8 and TRBJ2-5; maybe TRBD2 (5 bases). The V gene's germline CDR1 is SGHVS and CDR2 FQNEAQ. The CDR3 length is 14 residues. V dropped 2 bases and J dropped 5 bases, with 12 bases sitting between them. CDR3 loop: CASSLLSTRETQYF. In DNA form, the CDR3 reads TGTGCCAGCAGCTTATTGTCAACTAGGGAGACCCAGTACTTC.

This clonotype appeared many times. The chain joins TRBV6-1 to TRBJ1-4, with a tentative D call TRBD1 (6 bases). V was cut by 6 bases and J by 0 bases, with 8 bases left in between. Looked up from germline, CDR1 is MNHNS and CDR2 is SASEGT. The CDR3 runs to 14 residues. CDR3 coding DNA: TGTGCCAGCAGGAGGGGGGCAACTAATGAAAAACTGTTTTTT. Translated: CASRRGATNEKLFF.

The chain combines TRBV6-8 with TRBJ2-1; D is perhaps TRBD2 (6 bases). Trimming shortened V by 7 bases and J by 0 bases, and 16 bases separated the two germline ends. There are 16 residues in the CDR3. Germline CDR1 MNHGY, CDR2 SAAAGT. The DNA for the CDR3 is TGTGCCAGCATGGTTCCCGGCGGGGCCTCCTACAATGAGCAGTTCTTC. Translation gives CASMVPGGASYNEQFF.

V gene TRBV12-3 or TRBV12-4 combines with J gene TRBJ2-2; D may be TRBD1 or TRBD2 (5 bases each). Trimming removed 7 bases at V and 4 bases at J, with 13 bases between. This CDR3 is built from 14 residues. The CDR3 DNA is TGTGCCAGCACCGGTGGGGGACGCACCGGGGAGCTGTTTTTT. This gives the protein CASTGGGRTGELFF.

V gene TRBV4-1 combines with J gene TRBJ1-4, with 8 positions matching TRBD1. Germline CDR1 is MGHRA and CDR2 is YSYEKL. The CDR3 contains 17 residues. Losses at the gene ends were 1 base for V and 5 bases for J; bases not matched to a gene: 9. The CDR3 spells CASSQVTGGGFNEKLFF. The CDR3 coding sequence is TGCGCCAGCAGCCAAGTCACAGGGGGGGGGTTCAATGAAAAACTGTTTTTT.

This clonotype was observed a single time. The chain joins TRBV5-6 to TRBJ1-5, with 8 nucleotides matching TRBD1. This CDR3 region has 16 residues. V gave up 4 bases and J gave up 5 bases; unmatched junction bases: 11. CDR1 SGHDT and CDR2 YYEEEE come from the germline V gene. Written as DNA, the CDR3 is TGTGCCAGCAGCACCTACGGACAGGGAGCCCATCAGCCCCAGCATTTT. This codes for CASSTYGQGAHQPQHF.

This clonotype was recorded only once. The chain recombines TRBV7-2 with TRBJ2-1; 7 nucleotides match TRBD2. With V trimmed by 5 bases and J by 9 bases, 19 bases remained unmatched. This CDR3 is 17 amino acids long. Germline CDR1 and CDR2: SGHTA and FQGNSA. CDR3 nucleotide sequence: TGTGCCAGCAGCCCGCCGCGACTAGCTCCCCCGGCGGGTGAGCAGTTCTTC. Its translation: CASSPPRLAPPAGEQFF.

The V and J genes are TRBV6-6 and TRBJ2-5, with 7 nucleotides matching TRBD2. Looked up from germline, CDR1 is MNHNY and CDR2 is SVGAGI (reference sequence). The CDR3 loop spans 15 amino acids. Trimming removed 0 bases from V and 7 bases from J; junction bases left unmatched: 8. In nucleotides, the CDR3 is TGTGCCAGCAGTTACTCTACCTCTCCGGGGGGGACCCAGTACTTC. This encodes CASSYSTSPGGTQYF.

The chain is built from TRBV19 and TRBJ2-1; D remains unclear. The CDR3 extends over 14 amino acids. CDR1 and CDR2 (germline): LNHDA, SQIVND (reference sequence). V lost 2 bases and J lost 5, with 10 bases in between. The CDR3 DNA follows: TGTGCCAGTAGTATATTTCACGAAAACAATGAGCAGTTCTTC. Translating gives CASSIFHENNEQFF.

The table lists this clonotype with a few counts. V usage is TRBV28 and J usage is TRBJ2-7, with 10 bases that match TRBD2. The ends lost 1 base at V and 4 bases at J; junction bases unmatched: 1. The CDR3 has 14 amino acids. CDR1 and CDR2 from the germline V gene are MDHEN and SYDVKM. Written as DNA, the CDR3 is TGTGCCAGCAGTTTATCACTAGCGGGGTACGAGCAGTACTTC. As protein: CASSLSLAGYEQYF.

This clonotype occurred a few times. The chain uses TRBV11-3 and TRBJ2-1; 10 bases map to TRBD2. The CDR3 spans 15 residues. Germline V gene sequence: CDR1 SGHNT, CDR2 YENEEA. Unmatched junction bases numbered 6, after V lost 3 bases and J lost 7 bases. CDR3 DNA sequence: TGTGCCAGCAGCTTTCGAACTAGCGGGAATAATGAGCAGTTCTTC. This sequence encodes CASSFRTSGNNEQFF.